This T cell receptor beta chain was found in a study of blood T cell repertoires in COVID-19. Sequencing was performed with immunoSEQ multiplex PCR; in TCRdb, only in-frame clones are kept and a portion is missing. The sample holds roughly 200,000 clones, roughly 82% seen once. The V end was cut by 0 bases, the J end by 7 bases, with 12 bases between. Germline loops: CDR1 SGHNT, CDR2 YENEEA. The CDR3 is 14 amino acids. The chain combines TRBV11-3 with TRBJ1-1; tentatively, D is TRBD1 (6 bases). This sequence was found in a woman younger than 45 who had recovered from COVID-19. The source material was PBMCs or T cells enriched from blood (not recorded which). The CDR3 nucleotides are TGTGCCAGCAGCTTAGATAACAGGGCTGGTGAAGCTTTCTTT. Protein product: CASSLDNRAGEAFF.